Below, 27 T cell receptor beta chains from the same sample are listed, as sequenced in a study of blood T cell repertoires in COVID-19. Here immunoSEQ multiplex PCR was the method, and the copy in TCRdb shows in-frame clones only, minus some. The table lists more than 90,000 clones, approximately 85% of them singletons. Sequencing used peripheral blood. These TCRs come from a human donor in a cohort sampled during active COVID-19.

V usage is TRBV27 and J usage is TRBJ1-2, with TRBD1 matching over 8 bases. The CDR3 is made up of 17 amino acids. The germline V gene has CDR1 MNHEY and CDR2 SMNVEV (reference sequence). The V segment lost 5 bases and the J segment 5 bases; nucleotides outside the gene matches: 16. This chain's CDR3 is CASSRETGTGLLYGYTF. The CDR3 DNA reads TGTGCCAGCAGTCGCGAGACCGGGACAGGTCTACTTTATGGCTACACCTTC.

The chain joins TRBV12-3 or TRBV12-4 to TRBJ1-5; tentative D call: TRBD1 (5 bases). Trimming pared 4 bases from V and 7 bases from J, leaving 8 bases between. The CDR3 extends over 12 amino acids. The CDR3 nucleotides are TGTGCCAGCAGTTCTGGGGCGCAGCCCCAGCATTTT. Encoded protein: CASSSGAQPQHF.

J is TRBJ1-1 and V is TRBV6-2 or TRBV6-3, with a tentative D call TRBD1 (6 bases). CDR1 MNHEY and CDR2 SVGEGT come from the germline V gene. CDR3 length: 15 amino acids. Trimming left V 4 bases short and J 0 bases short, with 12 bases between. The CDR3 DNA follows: TGTGCCAGCAGTTCCCAGGACAGTATGAACACTGAAGCTTTCTTT. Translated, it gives CASSSQDSMNTEAFF.

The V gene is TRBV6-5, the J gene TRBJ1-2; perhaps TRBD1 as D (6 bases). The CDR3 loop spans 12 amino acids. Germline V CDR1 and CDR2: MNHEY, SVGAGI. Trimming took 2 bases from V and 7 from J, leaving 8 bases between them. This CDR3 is CASSYGGFGYTF. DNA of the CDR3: TGTGCCAGCAGTTACGGGGGCTTTGGCTACACCTTC.

In DNA form, the CDR3 reads TGTGCCAGCAGCTTAAACGCGGGAATCCCCTACGAGCAGTACTTC. Amino acids: CASSLNAGIPYEQYF. The genes are TRBV7-2 and TRBJ2-7; tentative D call: TRBD2 (6 bases). This CDR3 has 15 residues. Germline CDR1 SGHTA, CDR2 FQGNSA. Between the trimmed V and J ends, which lost 2 bases and 2 bases, there was a span of 13 bases.

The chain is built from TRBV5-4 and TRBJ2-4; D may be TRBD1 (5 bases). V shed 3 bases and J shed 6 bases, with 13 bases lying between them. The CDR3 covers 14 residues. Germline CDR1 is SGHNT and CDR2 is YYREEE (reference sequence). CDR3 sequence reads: CASSSARQLNIQYF. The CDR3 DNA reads TGTGCCAGCAGCTCCGCCCGACAGCTAAACATTCAGTACTTC.

The CDR3 coding sequence is TGTGCCAGCAGTCCGAGCGCTACTGAAGCTTTCTTT. Encoded protein: CASSPSATEAFF. This chain links TRBV12-3 or TRBV12-4 with TRBJ1-1; D unclear. V lost 5 bases, J lost 5 bases, and 9 bases lay in between. CDR3 length: 12 amino acids.

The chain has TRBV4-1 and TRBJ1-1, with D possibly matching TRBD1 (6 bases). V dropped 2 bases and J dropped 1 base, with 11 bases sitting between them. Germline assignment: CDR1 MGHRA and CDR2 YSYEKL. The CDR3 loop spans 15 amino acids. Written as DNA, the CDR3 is TGCGCCAGCAGCCAAATGACAGGATCGAACACTGAAGCTTTCTTT. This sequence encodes CASSQMTGSNTEAFF.

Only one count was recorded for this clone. The CDR3 DNA is TGTGCCTGGAGTGTTTCAGGACAGGGGTATCAGCCCCAGCATTTT. Encoded protein: CAWSVSGQGYQPQHF. The chain joins TRBV30 to TRBJ1-5; TRBD1 agrees at 9 bases. The junction had 5 bases not matched to a gene; V was cut back by 0 bases and J by 5 bases. Looked up from germline, CDR1 is GTSNPN and CDR2 is SVGIG (reference sequence). This CDR3 comprises 15 residues.

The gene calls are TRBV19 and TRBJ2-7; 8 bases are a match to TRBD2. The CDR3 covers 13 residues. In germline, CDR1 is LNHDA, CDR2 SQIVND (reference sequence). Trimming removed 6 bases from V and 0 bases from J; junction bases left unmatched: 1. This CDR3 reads CASSREGSYEQYF. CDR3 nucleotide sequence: TGTGCCAGTAGCCGGGAGGGCTCCTACGAGCAGTACTTC. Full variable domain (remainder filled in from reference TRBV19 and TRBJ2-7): DGGITQSPKYLFRKEGQNVTLSCEQNLNHDAMYWYRQDPGQGLRLIYYSQIVNDFQKGDIAEGYSVSREKKESFPLTVTSAQKNPTAFYLCASSREGSYEQYFGPGTRLTVT.

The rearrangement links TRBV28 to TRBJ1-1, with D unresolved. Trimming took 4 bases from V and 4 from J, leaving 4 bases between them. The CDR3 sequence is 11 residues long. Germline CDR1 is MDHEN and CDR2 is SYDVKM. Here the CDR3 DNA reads TGTGCCAGCAGTTACAGCACTGAAGCTTTCTTT. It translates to CASSYSTEAFF.

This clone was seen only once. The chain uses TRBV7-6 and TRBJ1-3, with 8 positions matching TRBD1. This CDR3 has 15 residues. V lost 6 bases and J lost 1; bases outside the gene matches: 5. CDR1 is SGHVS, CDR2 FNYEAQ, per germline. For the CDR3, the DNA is TGTGCCAGCAGGCACGGACAGGGTTCTGGAAACACCATATATTTT. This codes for CASRHGQGSGNTIYF.

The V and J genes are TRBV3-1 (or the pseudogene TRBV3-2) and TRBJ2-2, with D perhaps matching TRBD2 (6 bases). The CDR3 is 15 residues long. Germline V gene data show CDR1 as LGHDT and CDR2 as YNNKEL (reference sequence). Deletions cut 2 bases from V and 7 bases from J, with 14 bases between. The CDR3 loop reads CASSQYVSGDGELFF. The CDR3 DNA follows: TGTGCCAGCAGCCAATACGTCTCGGGGGACGGGGAGCTGTTTTTT.

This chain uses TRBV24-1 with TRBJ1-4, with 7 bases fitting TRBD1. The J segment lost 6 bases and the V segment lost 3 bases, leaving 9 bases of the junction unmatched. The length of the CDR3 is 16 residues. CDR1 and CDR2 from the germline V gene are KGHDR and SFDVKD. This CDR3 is CATSDKGQEGDEKLFF. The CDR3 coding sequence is TGTGCCACCAGTGATAAAGGACAGGAAGGGGATGAAAAACTGTTTTTT.

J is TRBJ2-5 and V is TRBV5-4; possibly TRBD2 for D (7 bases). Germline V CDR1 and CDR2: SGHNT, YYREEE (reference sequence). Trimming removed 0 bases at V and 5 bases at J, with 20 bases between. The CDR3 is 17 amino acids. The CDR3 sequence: CASSLAWGGAQSETQYF. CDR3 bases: TGTGCCAGCAGCTTGGCCTGGGGGGGGGCCCAGTCGGAGACCCAGTACTTC.

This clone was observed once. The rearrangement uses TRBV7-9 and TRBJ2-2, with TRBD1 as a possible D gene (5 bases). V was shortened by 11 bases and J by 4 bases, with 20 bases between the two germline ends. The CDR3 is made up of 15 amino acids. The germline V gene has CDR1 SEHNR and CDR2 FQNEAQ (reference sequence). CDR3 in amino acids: CADLEAPRGTGELFF. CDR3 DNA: TGTGCCGACCTGGAAGCCCCTAGGGGCACCGGGGAGCTGTTTTTT.

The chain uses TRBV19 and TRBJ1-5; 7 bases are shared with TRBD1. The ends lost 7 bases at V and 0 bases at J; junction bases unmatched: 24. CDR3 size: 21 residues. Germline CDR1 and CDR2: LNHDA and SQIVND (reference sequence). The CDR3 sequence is CASIKGGQGDLRAYSNQPQHF. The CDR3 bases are TGTGCCAGTATTAAAGGAGGCCAGGGGGATCTGAGGGCTTATAGCAATCAGCCCCAGCATTTT.

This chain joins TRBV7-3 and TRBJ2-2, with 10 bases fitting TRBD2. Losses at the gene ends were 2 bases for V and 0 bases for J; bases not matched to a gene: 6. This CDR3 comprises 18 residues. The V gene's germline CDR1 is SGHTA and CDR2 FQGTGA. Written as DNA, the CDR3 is TGTGCCAGCAGCTTATCCCCAGCGGGGGGGACGAACACCGGGGAGCTGTTTTTT. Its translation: CASSLSPAGGTNTGELFF.

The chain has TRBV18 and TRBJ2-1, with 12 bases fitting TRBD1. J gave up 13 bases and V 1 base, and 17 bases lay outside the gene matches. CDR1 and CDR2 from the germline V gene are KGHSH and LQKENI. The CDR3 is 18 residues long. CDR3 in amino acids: CASSPLSTGTGGGKAQFF. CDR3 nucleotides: TGTGCCAGCTCACCACTCAGCACCGGGACAGGGGGCGGGAAAGCTCAGTTCTTC.

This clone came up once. CDR3 amino acids: CASSTTWTGRQYF. The CDR3 DNA sequence: TGTGCCAGTAGTACCACTTGGACAGGGCGGCAGTACTTC. The chain couples TRBV19 to TRBJ2-5, with 8 bases lining up with TRBD1. Germline CDR1 is LNHDA and CDR2 is SQIVND (reference sequence). The CDR3 is 13 amino acids. V trimming: 4 bases; J trimming: 11 bases; junction bases outside the gene matches: 9. The full variable domain, in which reference TRBV19 and TRBJ2-5 provide the parts outside the CDR3, is DGGITQSPKYLFRKEGQNVTLSCEQNLNHDAMYWYRQDPGQGLRLIYYSQIVNDFQKGDIAEGYSVSREKKESFPLTVTSAQKNPTAFYLCASSTTWTGRQYFGPGTRLLVL.

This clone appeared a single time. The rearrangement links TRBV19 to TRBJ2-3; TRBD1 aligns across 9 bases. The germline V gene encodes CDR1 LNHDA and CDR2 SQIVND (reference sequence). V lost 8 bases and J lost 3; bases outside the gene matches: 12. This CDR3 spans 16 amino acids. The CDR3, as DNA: TGTGCCAGTCTCCCGGGACAGGGAGCGATGACAGATACGCAGTATTTT. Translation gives CASLPGQGAMTDTQYF.

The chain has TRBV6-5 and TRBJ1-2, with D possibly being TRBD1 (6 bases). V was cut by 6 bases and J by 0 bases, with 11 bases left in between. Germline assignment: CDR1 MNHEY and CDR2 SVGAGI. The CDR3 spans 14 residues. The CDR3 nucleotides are TGTGCCAGCAGGACGGACAGCGCTAACTATGGCTACACCTTC. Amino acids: CASRTDSANYGYTF.

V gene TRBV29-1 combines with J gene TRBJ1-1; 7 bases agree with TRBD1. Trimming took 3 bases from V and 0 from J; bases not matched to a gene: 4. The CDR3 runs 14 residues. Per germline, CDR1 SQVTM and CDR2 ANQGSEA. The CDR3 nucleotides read TGCAGCGTTGACGGGGACAGTCTGAACACTGAAGCTTTCTTT. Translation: CSVDGDSLNTEAFF.

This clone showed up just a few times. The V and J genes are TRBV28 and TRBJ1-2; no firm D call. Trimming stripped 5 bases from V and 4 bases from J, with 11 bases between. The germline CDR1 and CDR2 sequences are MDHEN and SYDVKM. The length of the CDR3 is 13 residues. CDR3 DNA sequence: TGTGCCAGCAGTACCTCGACAATCTATGGCTACACCTTC. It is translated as CASSTSTIYGYTF.

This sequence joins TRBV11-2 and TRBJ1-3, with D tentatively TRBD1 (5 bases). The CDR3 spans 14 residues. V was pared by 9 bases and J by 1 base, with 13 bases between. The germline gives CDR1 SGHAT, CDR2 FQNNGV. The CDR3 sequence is CASKTALSGNTIYF. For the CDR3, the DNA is TGTGCCAGTAAGACAGCGCTGTCTGGAAACACCATATATTTT.

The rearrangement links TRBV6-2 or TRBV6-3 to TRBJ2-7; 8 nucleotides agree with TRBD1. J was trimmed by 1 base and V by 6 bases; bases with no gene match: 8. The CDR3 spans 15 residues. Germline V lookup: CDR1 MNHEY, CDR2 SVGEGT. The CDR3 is CASSPGTGVSYEQYF. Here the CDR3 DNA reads TGTGCCAGCAGCCCCGGGACAGGAGTTTCCTACGAGCAGTACTTC.

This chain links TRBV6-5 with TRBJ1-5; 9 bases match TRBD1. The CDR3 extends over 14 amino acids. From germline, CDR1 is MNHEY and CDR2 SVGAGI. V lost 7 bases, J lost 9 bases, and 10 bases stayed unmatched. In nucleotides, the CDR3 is TGTGCCAGCATCTCTAGGACAGGGGACTGGCCCCAGCATTTT. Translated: CASISRTGDWPQHF.